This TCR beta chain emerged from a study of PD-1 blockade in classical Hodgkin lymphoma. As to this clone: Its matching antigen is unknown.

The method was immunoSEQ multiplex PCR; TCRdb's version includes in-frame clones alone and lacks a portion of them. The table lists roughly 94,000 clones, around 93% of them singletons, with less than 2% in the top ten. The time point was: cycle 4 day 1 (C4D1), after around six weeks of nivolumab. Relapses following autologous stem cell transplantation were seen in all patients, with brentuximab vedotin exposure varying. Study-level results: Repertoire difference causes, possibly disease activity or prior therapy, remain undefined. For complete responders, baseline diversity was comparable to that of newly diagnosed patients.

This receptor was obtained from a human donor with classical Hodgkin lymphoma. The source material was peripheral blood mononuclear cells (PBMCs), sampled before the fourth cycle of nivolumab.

The DNA for the CDR3 is TGTGCCAGCAGCCCTCGGGCGGACTCCTACAATGAGCAGTTCTTC. Translated, it gives CASSPRADSYNEQFF. The chain recombines TRBV7-9 with TRBJ2-1, with no clear D. V was cut by 5 bases and J by 0 bases, with 11 bases left in between. The CDR3 sequence is 15 residues long. Per germline, CDR1 SEHNR and CDR2 FQNEAQ (reference sequence).